Listed below are T cell receptor beta chains from one sample, sequenced in a study of beta chain features in type 1 diabetes. The protocol was immunoSEQ multiplex PCR, while the TCRdb copy is restricted to in-frame clones and leaves out a portion. The data contain 300,000 to 450,000 clones, over 8.5% of them singletons. The sequencing input was central memory CD4+ T cells from blood. These TCRs come from a man aged 25-45 years with type 1 diabetes. Each CDR3 is given with its conserved first and last residue. The D gene is left open where the match is weak.

TRBV7-2	TRBD2	TRBJ2-7	CASSLASGSPYEQYF
TRBV5-1	.	TRBJ2-3	CASSPFGEEEDTQYF
TRBV20-1	.	TRBJ1-2	CSAGRTFGYTF
TRBV7-8	.	TRBJ1-5	CASSLSGRSNQPQHF
TRBV7-2	TRBD1	TRBJ1-2	CASSLAGGESYGYTF
TRBV9	TRBD1	TRBJ2-3	CASRRTGMTDTQYF
TRBV9	.	TRBJ2-5	CASSLGASGTQYF
TRBV10-2	.	TRBJ2-7	CASSDRGAYEQYF
TRBV2	TRBD1	TRBJ2-2	CASSGQGMLSGELFF
TRBV7-2	.	TRBJ1-2	CASSLGGKGYGYTF
TRBV7-2	TRBD1	TRBJ2-5	CASSLRGETQYF
TRBV7-8	.	TRBJ2-7	CASSPGDTSLYEQYF
TRBV5-1	.	TRBJ2-7	CASSLASTGSEQYF
TRBV11-2	.	TRBJ1-2	CASSSGQNYGYTF
TRBV10-3	.	TRBJ2-1	CAITGGWRNEQFF
TRBV7-9	.	TRBJ1-4	CASSFRPSTDGNEKLFF
TRBV7-2	.	TRBJ2-6	CASSLNDRSSGANVLTF
TRBV5-4	TRBD2	TRBJ2-1	CASSYSGTRSYNEQFF
TRBV11-2	.	TRBJ2-2	CASSLGGWGAGELFF
TRBV4-3	.	TRBJ1-3	CASSQEMGSGNTIYF
TRBV18	.	TRBJ2-7	CASSPGIRDHYEQYF
TRBV14	.	TRBJ2-3	CASSQGPRPGLSTGTQYF
TRBV11-2	.	TRBJ2-6	CASSLGNSGANVLTF
TRBV10-3	.	TRBJ1-5	CASQRRDSNQPQHF
TRBV19	.	TRBJ1-1	CASTGFNTEAFF
TRBV2	.	TRBJ2-5	CASSPRGGIQETQYF
TRBV29-1	.	TRBJ2-1	CSVPPGQGTYNEQFF
TRBV7-2	.	TRBJ1-1	CASSSGQNTEAFF
TRBV10-1	.	TRBJ2-5	CASSDSRGIGETQYF
TRBV18	.	TRBJ1-5	CASSPQGFSNQPQHF
TRBV6-5	TRBD1	TRBJ2-7	CASSPSMGQSYEQYF
TRBV6-5	.	TRBJ2-1	CASSYSGTGAQNEQFF
TRBV11-2	.	TRBJ2-2	CASSLVGGGINTGELFF